These 5 T cell receptor beta chains were sequenced from one sample in a study of blood T cell repertoires in COVID-19. Assay used: immunoSEQ multiplex PCR; TCRdb lists only in-frame clones, some missing. This table holds about 380,000 clones, around nine tenths found once. Sequenced sample: PBMCs or T cells enriched from blood (not recorded which). The receptors shown here come from a woman aged 18-29 years who had recovered from COVID-19.

This chain connects TRBV3-1 (or the pseudogene TRBV3-2) to TRBJ1-2; 7 nucleotides line up with TRBD1. Germline V gene lookup returns CDR1 LGHDT and CDR2 YNNKEL (reference sequence). The CDR3 runs to 14 residues. V was pared by 1 base and J by 6 bases, with 5 bases of the junction left unmatched. CDR3 sequence (DNA): TGTGCCAGCAGCCAAGTCCAAACAGGGGATGGCTACACCTTC. Its protein is CASSQVQTGDGYTF.

V usage is TRBV9 and J usage is TRBJ2-1; the match to TRBD2 covers 7 bases. The CDR3 spans 16 residues. Losses at the gene ends were 0 bases for V and 0 bases for J; bases not matched to a gene: 3. The germline V gene encodes CDR1 SGDLS and CDR2 YYNGEE. This CDR3 is CASSVGAGTSYNEQFF. In DNA form, the CDR3 reads TGTGCCAGCAGCGTAGGAGCGGGGACCTCCTACAATGAGCAGTTCTTC.

The chain links TRBV6-5 to TRBJ2-7; tentatively, D is TRBD1 (5 bases). V gave up 6 bases and J gave up 0 bases, with 12 bases separating them. The CDR3 consists of 14 residues. Germline assignment: CDR1 MNHEY and CDR2 SVGAGI. CDR3 bases: TGTGCCAGCAGGGCGACAGCCAGCTCCTACGAGCAGTACTTC. This codes for CASRATASSYEQYF.

The chain recombines TRBV7-8 with TRBJ1-1; TRBD1 aligns across 7 bases. This CDR3 is 16 amino acids long. Per the germline V gene, CDR1 is SGHVS and CDR2 is FQNEAQ. V trimming: 4 bases; J trimming: 2 bases; junction bases outside the gene matches: 10. The CDR3 nucleotides are TGTGCCAGCAGCTATCCCGAGGGGGCCGGAAACACTGAAGCTTTCTTT. Translating it yields CASSYPEGAGNTEAFF.

The chain links TRBV27 to TRBJ1-5; the match to TRBD1 covers 9 bases. The germline CDR1 and CDR2 sequences are MNHEY and SMNVEV (reference sequence). Losses at the gene ends were 6 bases for V and 7 bases for J; bases not matched to a gene: 10. CDR3 length: 15 amino acids. Here the CDR3 DNA reads TGTGCCAGCAGCACTAGACAGGGGGGGACGCAGCCCCAGCATTTT. Its translation: CASSTRQGGTQPQHF.